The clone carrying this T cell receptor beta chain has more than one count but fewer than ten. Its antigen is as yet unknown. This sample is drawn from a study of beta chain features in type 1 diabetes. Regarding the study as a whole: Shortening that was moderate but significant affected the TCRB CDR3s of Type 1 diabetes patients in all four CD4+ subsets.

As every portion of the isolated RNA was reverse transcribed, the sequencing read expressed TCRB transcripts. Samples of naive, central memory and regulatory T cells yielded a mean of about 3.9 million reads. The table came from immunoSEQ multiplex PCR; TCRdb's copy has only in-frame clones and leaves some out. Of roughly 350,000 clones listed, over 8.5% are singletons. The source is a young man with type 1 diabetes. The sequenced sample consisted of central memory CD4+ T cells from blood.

CDR3 sequence: CASSTPNRGSNYGYTF. Written as DNA, the CDR3 is TGTGCCAGCAGCACGCCAAACCGCGGTTCTAACTATGGCTACACCTTC. This chain joins TRBV5-4 and TRBJ1-2; no reliable D call. CDR1 and CDR2 (germline): SGHNT, YYREEE (reference sequence). Trimming pared 4 bases from V and 0 bases from J, leaving 16 bases between. The CDR3 loop spans 16 amino acids.